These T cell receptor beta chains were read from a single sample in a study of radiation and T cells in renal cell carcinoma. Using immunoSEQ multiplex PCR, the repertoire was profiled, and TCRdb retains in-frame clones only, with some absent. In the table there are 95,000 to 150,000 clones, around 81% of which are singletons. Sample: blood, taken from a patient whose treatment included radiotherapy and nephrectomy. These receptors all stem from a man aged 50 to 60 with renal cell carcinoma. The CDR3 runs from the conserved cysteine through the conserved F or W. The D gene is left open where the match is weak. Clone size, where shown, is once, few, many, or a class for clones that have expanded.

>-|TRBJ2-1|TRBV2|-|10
TGTGCCAGCAGGGCCACTGAGCAGTTCTTC
CASRATEQFF
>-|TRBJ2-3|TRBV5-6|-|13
TGTGCCAGCAGCTTGGGACAGCCCGATACGCAGTATTTT
CASSLGQPDTQYF
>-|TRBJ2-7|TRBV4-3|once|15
TGCGCCAGCAGCCAAGATTTTACCGACATATACGAGCAGTACTTC
CASSQDFTDIYEQYF
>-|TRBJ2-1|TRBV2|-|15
TGTGCCAGCAGTGGGTTAGTTAGGTCCTACAATGAGCAGTTCTTC
CASSGLVRSYNEQFF
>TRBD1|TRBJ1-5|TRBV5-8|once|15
TGTGCCAGCAGCCGACAGGGGTGGAGCAATCAGCCCCAGCATTTT
CASSRQGWSNQPQHF
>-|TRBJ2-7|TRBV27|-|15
TGTGCCAGCAGTGGAAACAGGGCCGCCCTCGCCGAGCAGTACTTC
CASSGNRAALAEQYF
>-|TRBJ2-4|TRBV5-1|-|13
TGCGCCAGCAGGACCGGGATGGGAAACATTCAGTACTTC
CASRTGMGNIQYF
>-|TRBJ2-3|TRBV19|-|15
TGTGCCAGTACCGCTAGCGACCCTAGCACAGATACGCAGTATTTT
CASTASDPSTDTQYF
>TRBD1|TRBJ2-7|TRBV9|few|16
TGTGCCAGCAGCGTAAATAAACAGGGGGTAATTGATGAGCAGTACTTC
CASSVNKQGVIDEQYF
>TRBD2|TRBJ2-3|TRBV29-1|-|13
TGCAGCGCCCGGGGGGGTGGGACAGATACGCAGTATTTT
CSARGGGTDTQYF
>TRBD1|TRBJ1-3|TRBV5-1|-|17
TGCGCCAGCAGTCCAGGGACAGGGGGCCATTTTGGAAACACCATATATTTT
CASSPGTGGHFGNTIYF
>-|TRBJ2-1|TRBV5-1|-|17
TGCGCCAGCAGCTTGTCTGTGGGACAACTATCCTACAATGAGCAGTTCTTC
CASSLSVGQLSYNEQFF
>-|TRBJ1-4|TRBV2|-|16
TGTGCCAGCACCCCGGGCGGGGGAGGGCTAACTGAAAAACTGTTTTTT
CASTPGGGGLTEKLFF
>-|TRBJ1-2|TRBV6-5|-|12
TGTGCCAGCAGTCGGGTTGGTCTATCGTACACCTTC
CASSRVGLSYTF
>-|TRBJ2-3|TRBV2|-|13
TGTGCCAGCAGTGAACGGGAGACAGATACGCAGTATTTT
CASSERETDTQYF
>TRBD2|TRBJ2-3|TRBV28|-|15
TGTGCCAGCAGTTTGTTAGCGGGAGATGGGGATACGCAGTATTTT
CASSLLAGDGDTQYF
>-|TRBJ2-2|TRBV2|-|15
TGTGCCAGCAGTGACTTGGGACTCTACACCGGGGAGCTGTTTTTT
CASSDLGLYTGELFF
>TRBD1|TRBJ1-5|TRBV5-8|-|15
TGTGCCAGCAGCTCGGACGGGACAGGGAATCAGCCCCAGCATTTT
CASSSDGTGNQPQHF
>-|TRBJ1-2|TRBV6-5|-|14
TGTGCCAGCTCCTTGGGAGCGGGATCCTATATCTACACCTTC
CASSLGAGSYIYTF
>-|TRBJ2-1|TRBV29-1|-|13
TGCAGCGTTGAGAGGGGCCCCTACAATGAGCAGTTCTTC
CSVERGPYNEQFF
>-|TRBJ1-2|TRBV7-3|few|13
TGTGCCAGCAGCTTGGCGGGGGACTATGGCTACACCTTC
CASSLAGDYGYTF
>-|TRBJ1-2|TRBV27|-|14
TGTGCCAGCAAACTGGACAGCCTCAACTATGGCTACACCTTC
CASKLDSLNYGYTF
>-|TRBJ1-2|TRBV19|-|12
TGTGCCAGTAGTAACTTGGGTCGAGGCTACACCTTC
CASSNLGRGYTF
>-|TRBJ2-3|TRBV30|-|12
TGTGCCTGGGGGAGAAGCACAGATACGCAGTATTTT
CAWGRSTDTQYF
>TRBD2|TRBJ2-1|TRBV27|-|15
TGTGCCAGCAGTTTAACTAGCGGGAGTCTCGGTGAGCAGTTCTTC
CASSLTSGSLGEQFF
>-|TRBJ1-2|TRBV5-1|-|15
TGCGCCAGCAGCCCCGAAGGCTCCTGGGCTCGTGGCTACACCTTC
CASSPEGSWARGYTF